This TCR beta chain was sequenced during a study of blood T cells in healthy people across ages. General study findings and limits: Versus aged donors, long-lived donors had higher diversity and more naive CD4+ cells. TCR beta diversity per million T cells fell roughly linearly with age.

The authors extracted at least 5 micrograms of total RNA per sample. As regards this clonotype: What it binds is not known.

A sample-barcoded 5' primer and a J-beta primer mix were used in a second PCR of roughly 7 to 11 cycles. A template-switch adaptor containing 12 random nucleotides labeled each cDNA molecule. TCRdb reprocessed the 5' RACE reads via MiXCR and lists one record per CDR3 protein. The data hold over 1,500,000 distinct CDR3 sequences, with about 49% observed a single time. CDR1 is MNHEY and CDR2 is SVGEGT in the germline V gene. V shed 7 bases, J shed 6 bases, and the junction held 8 bases outside the gene matches. This CDR3 is 14 amino acids long. The TCR was taken from a woman aged 40 to 49 in good health. The chain couples TRBV6-2 or TRBV6-3 to TRBJ2-1, with 8 bases matching TRBD1. Sequenced sample: blood. CDR3: CASKRQGASNEQFF. CDR3 nucleotides: TGTGCCAGCAAACGCCAGGGGGCAAGCAATGAGCAGTTCTTC.